This T cell receptor (beta chain) was recorded in a study of T cells in Graves' hyperthyroidism and ophthalmopathy. Study overall: Once the initial diagnosis was made, peripheral blood was obtained before any treatment.

TCR beta CDR3 region amplification was performed from RNA transcripts. First-round RT-PCR targeting the TCR CDR3 was performed with the HTBI primer set. TCRdb reprocessed the multiplex PCR reads via MiXCR and lists one record per CDR3 protein. The repertoire holds roughly 740,000 distinct CDR3 sequences, roughly 15% seen once, with over 7.5% in the top ten. The germline V gene has CDR1 DFQATT and CDR2 SNEGSKA (reference sequence). This CDR3 comprises 14 residues. Trimming took 3 bases from V and 5 from J; bases not matched to a gene: 5. Those patients with uncontrolled infection, other autoimmune disease, pregnancy or lactation were excluded. PBMCs were derived from roughly 10 ml fresh peripheral blood.

Sequencing was performed on blood. The clonotype comes from a man aged 18 to 35 with Graves' hyperthyroidism. The gene calls are TRBV20-1 and TRBJ2-2; 8 nucleotides line up with TRBD2. Written as DNA, the CDR3 is TGCAGTGCTAGGCCTAGCGGGCAAACCGGGGAGCTGTTTTTT. Translation: CSARPSGQTGELFF.